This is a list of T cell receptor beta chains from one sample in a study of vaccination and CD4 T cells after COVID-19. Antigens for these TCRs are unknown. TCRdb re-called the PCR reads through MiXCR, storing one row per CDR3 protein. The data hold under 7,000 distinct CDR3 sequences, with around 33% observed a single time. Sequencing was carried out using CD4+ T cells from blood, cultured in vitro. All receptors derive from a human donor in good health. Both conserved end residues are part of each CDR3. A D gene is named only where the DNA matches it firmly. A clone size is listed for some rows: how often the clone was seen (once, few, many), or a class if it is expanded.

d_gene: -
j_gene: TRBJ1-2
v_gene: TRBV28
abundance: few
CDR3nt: TGTGCCAGCAGTCGACCTGGGCTACGGGATAACTATGGCTACACCTTC
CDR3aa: CASSRPGLRDNYGYTF

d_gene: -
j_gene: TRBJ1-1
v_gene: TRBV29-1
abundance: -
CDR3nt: TGCAGCTCAGCGGAGGGGACGAACACTGAAGCTTTCTTT
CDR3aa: CSSAEGTNTEAFF

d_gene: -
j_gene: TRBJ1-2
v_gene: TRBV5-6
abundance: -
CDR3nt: TGTGCCAGCAGCTTGCCAAGGGGTGGCTACACCTTC
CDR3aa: CASSLPRGGYTF

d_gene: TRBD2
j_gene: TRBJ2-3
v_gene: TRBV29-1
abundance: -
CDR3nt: TGCAGCGTTGATGGTGCGGGAGGCCTAAGCACAGATACGCAGTATTTT
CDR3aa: CSVDGAGGLSTDTQYF

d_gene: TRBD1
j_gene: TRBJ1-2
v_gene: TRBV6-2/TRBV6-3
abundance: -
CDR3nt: TGTGCCAGCAGGCTCCTCCAGGGGGCTGGGGGCTACACCTTC
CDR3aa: CASRLLQGAGGYTF

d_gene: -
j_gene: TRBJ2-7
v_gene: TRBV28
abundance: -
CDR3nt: TGTGCCAGCAGCCACGGGGCGGCCGGCATTGGGCAGTACTTC
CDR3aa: CASSHGAAGIGQYF

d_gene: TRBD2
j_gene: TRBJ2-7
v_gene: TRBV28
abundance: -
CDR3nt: TGTGCCAGCAGTTCAGCGGGAGGGTCCTACGAGCAGTACTTC
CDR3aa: CASSSAGGSYEQYF

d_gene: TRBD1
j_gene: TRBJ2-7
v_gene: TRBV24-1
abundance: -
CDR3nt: TGTGCCACCAGTGATCCGGGACAGAGCTACGAGCAGTACTTC
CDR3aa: CATSDPGQSYEQYF

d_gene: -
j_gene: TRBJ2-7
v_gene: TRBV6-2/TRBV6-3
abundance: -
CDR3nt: TGTGCCAGCAGCCCCGGGAGAGACTACGAGCAGTACTTC
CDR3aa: CASSPGRDYEQYF

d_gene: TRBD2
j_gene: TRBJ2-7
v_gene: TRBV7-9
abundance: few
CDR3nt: TGTGCCAGCAGCTTTGGGGGGGGGTACGAGCAGTACTTC
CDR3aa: CASSFGGGYEQYF

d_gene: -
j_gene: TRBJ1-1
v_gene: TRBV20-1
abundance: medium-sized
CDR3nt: TGCAGTGCTAGTCGGAGGGGCACTGAAGCTTTCTTT
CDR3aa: CSASRRGTEAFF

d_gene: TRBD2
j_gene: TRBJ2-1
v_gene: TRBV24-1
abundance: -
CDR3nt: TGTGCCACCAGTGACTCTGGACTAGCGGGAGGGAATGAGCAGTTCTTC
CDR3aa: CATSDSGLAGGNEQFF

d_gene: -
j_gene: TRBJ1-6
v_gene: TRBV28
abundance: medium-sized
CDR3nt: TGTGCCAGCAGTAATTCCTATAATTCACCCCTCCACTTT
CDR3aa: CASSNSYNSPLHF

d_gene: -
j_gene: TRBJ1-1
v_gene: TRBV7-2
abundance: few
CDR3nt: TGTGCCAGCAGCTCCTACACGAACACTGAAGCTTTCTTT
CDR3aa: CASSSYTNTEAFF

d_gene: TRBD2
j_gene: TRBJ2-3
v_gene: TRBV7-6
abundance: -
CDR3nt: TGTGCCAGCAGCCCCACAGCGGGAGTGGTGACAGATACGCAGTATTTT
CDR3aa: CASSPTAGVVTDTQYF